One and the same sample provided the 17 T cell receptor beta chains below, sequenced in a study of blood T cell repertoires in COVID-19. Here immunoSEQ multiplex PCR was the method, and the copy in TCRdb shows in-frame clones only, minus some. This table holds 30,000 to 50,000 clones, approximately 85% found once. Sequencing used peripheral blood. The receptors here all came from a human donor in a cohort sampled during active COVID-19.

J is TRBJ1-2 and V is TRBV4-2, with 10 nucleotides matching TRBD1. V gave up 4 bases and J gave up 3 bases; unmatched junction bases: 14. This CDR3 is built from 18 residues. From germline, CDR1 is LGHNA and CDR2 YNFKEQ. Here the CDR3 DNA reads TGTGCCAGCAGCCGAGATTCCCTCGGGACAGGGGTAGACTATGGCTACACCTTC. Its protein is CASSRDSLGTGVDYGYTF.

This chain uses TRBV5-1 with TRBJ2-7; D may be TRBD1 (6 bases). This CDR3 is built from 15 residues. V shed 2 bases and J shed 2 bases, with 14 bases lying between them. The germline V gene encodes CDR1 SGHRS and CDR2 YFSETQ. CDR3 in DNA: TGCGCCAGCAGCTTATCGGACAGCCCCCCCTACGAGCAGTACTTC. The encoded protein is CASSLSDSPPYEQYF.

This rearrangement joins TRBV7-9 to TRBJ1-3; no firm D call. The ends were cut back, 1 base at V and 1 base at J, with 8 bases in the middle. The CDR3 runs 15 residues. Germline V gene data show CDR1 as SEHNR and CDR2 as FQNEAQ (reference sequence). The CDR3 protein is CASSLESFSGNTIYF. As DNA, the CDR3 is TGTGCCAGCAGCTTAGAGAGTTTTTCTGGAAACACCATATATTTT.

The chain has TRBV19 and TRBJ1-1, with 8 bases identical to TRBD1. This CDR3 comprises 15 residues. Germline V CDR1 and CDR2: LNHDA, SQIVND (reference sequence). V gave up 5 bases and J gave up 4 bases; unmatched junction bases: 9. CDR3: CASSPPAGGSTEAFF. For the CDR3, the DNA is TGTGCCAGTAGTCCCCCGGCAGGGGGCTCCACTGAAGCTTTCTTT.

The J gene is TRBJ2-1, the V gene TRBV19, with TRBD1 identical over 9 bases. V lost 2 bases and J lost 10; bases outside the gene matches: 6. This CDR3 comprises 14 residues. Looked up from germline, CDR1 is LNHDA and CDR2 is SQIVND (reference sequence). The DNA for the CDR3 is TGTGCCAGTAGTATAACAGGGGGCTCGTTCGAGCAGTTCTTC. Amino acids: CASSITGGSFEQFF.

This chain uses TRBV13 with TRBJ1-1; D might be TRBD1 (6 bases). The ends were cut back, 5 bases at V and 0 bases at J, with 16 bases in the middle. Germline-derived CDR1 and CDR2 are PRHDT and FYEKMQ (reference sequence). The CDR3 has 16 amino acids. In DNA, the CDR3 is TGTGCCAGCAGCGTCACTTTACAGGGAGTGAACACTGAAGCTTTCTTT. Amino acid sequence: CASSVTLQGVNTEAFF.

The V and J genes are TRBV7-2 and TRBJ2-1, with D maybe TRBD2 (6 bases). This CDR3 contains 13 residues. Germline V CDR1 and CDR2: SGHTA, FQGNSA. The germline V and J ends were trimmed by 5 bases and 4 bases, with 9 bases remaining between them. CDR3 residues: CASSHGLYNEQFF. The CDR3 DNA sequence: TGTGCCAGCAGCCATGGACTATACAATGAGCAGTTCTTC. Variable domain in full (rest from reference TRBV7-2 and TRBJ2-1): GAGVSQSPSNKVTEKGKDVELRCDPISGHTALYWYRQSLGQGLEFLIYFQGNSAPDKSGLPSDRFSAERTGGSVSTLTIQRTQQEDSAVYLCASSHGLYNEQFFGPGTRLTVL.

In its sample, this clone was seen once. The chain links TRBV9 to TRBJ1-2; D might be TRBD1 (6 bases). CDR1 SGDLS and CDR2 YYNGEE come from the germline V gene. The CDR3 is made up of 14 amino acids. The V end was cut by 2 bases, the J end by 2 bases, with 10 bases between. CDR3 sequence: CASSVGQSNYGYTF. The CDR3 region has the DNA TGTGCCAGCAGCGTCGGACAGTCGAACTATGGCTACACCTTC.

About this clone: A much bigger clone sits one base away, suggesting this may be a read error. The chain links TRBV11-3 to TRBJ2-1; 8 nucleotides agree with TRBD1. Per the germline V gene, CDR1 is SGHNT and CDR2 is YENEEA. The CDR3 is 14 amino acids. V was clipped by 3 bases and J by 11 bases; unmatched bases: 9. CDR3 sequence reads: CASSLRQGAYKQFF. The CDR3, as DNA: TGTGCCAGCAGCTTGAGGCAGGGGGCCTATAAGCAGTTCTTC.

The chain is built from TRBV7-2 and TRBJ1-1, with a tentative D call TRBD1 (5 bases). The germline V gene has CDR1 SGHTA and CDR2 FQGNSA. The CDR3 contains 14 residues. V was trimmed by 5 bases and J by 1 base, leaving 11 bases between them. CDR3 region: CASSVNRRNTEAFF. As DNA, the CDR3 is TGTGCCAGCAGCGTCAACAGGCGGAACACTGAAGCTTTCTTT.

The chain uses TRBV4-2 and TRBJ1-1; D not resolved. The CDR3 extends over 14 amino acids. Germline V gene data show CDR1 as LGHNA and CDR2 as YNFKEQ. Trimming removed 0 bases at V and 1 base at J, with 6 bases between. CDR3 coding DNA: TGTGCCAGCAGCCAAGATCGACAGAACACTGAAGCTTTCTTT. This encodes CASSQDRQNTEAFF.

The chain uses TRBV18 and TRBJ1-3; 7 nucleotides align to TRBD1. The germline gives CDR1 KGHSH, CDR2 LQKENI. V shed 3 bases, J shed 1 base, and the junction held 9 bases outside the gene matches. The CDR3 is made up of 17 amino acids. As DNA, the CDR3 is TGTGCCAGCTCACCGCCGGGACAGACAATATCTGGAAACACCATATATTTT. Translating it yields CASSPPGQTISGNTIYF.

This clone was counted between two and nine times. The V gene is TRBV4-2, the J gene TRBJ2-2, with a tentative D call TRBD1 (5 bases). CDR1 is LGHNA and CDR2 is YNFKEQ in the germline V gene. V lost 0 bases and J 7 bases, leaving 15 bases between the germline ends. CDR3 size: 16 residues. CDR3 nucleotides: TGTGCCAGCAGCCAAGATCCAAGACAGCGTGGCGGGGAGCTGTTTTTT. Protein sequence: CASSQDPRQRGGELFF.

Here the CDR3 DNA reads TGTGCCAGCACCATACAGGGGGCTGGTAATTCACCCCTCCACTTT. This encodes CASTIQGAGNSPLHF. J is TRBJ1-6 and V is TRBV7-9; TRBD1 matches at 9 bases. Trimming took 7 bases from V and 6 from J; bases not matched to a gene: 7. Germline CDR1 reads SEHNR; CDR2 reads FQNEAQ (reference sequence). The CDR3 runs 15 residues.

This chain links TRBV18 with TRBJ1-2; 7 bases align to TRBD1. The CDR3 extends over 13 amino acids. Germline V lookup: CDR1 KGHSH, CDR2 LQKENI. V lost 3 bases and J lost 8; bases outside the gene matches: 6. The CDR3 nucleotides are TGTGCCAGCTCACCCGACAGGGACGTCGGCTACACCTTC. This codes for CASSPDRDVGYTF.

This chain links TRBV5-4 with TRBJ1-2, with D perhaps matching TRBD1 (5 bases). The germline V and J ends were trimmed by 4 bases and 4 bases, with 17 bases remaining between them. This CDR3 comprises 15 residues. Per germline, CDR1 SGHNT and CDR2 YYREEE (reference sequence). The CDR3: CASSPTGQVGYGYTF. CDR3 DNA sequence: TGTGCCAGCAGCCCCACAGGCCAGGTTGGCTATGGCTACACCTTC.

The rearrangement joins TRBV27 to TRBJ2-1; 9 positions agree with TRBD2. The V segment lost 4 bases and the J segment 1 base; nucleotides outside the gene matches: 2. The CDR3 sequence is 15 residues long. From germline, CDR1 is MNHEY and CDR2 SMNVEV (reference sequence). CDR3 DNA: TGTGCCAGCAGTTCGCTAGCGGGGTCCTACAATGAGCAGTTCTTC. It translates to CASSSLAGSYNEQFF.